This TCR beta chain was sequenced for a study of T cell responses to AZD1222 COVID-19 vaccine. Study-level background: Pooling of second doses given at about 4 or about 12 weeks was done.

Whole-study results and caveats: Clonal diversity was possibly underestimated, and the donors were mostly white British, with more females. Only six people who got AZD1222 tested seropositive at baseline.

Of note for this clone: Its cognate antigen is unknown.

Germline-derived CDR1 and CDR2 are MNHEY and SVGEGT. After removal of 2 bases from V and 1 base from J, the junction contained 1 base not matched to a gene. This CDR3 region has 16 residues. Only in-frame clones appear in the TCRdb table, and some are missing; sequencing was by immunoSEQ multiplex PCR. The sample carries fewer than 45,000 clones, 83% recorded once. The source is an adult in good health. V is TRBV6-2 or TRBV6-3 and J is TRBJ2-5; 13 positions agree with TRBD2. The material was peripheral blood, obtained on day 0 of AZD1222 vaccination. The CDR3, as DNA: TGTGCCAGCAGTTACGGGACTAGCGGGGCCCAAGAGACCCAGTACTTC. Protein product: CASSYGTSGAQETQYF.